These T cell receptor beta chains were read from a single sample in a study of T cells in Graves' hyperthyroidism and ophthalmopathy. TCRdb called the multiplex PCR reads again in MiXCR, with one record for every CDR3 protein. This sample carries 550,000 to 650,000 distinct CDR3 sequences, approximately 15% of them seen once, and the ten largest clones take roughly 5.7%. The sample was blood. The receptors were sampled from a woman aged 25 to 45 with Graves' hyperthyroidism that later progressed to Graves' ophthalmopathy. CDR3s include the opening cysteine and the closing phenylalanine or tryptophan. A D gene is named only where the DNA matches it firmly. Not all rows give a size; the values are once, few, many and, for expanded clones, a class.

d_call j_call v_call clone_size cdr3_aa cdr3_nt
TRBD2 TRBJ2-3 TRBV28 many CASNRLAADTQYF TGTGCCAGCAACCGACTAGCCGCAGATACGCAGTATTTT
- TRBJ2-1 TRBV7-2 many CASSFGADSYNEQFF TGTGCCAGCAGCTTTGGAGCGGACTCCTACAATGAGCAGTTCTTC
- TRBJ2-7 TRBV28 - CASSFKFSSVFHQYF TGTGCCAGCAGTTTCAAGTTCTCTAGCGTATTTCATCAGTACTTC
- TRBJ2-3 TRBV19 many CASSITGTDTQYF TGTGCCAGTAGTATCACAGGCACAGATACGCAGTATTTT
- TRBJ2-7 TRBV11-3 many CASSSRDTGTTSYEQYF TGTGCCAGCAGCTCAAGAGACACGGGCACAACTTCCTACGAGCAGTACTTC
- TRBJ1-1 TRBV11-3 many CASSLEPGYTEAFF TGTGCCAGCAGCTTAGAGCCGGGTTACACTGAAGCTTTCTTT
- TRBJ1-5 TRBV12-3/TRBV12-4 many CASSRSRGGGNQPQHF TGTGCCAGCAGTAGATCCAGGGGAGGTGGCAATCAGCCCCAGCATTTT
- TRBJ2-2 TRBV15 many CATSRDFRDTGELFF TGTGCCACCAGCAGAGATTTCCGCGACACCGGGGAGCTGTTTTTT
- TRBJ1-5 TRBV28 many CASSLVRGGNQPQHF TGTGCCAGCAGTTTAGTTCGGGGGGGCAATCAGCCCCAGCATTTT
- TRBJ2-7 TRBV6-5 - CASSYGDTSYEQYF TGTGCCAGCAGTTACGGGGACACTTCCTACGAGCAGTACTTC
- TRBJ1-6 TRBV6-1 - CASSEALALNSPLHF TGTGCCAGCAGTGAAGCGCTTGCACTGAATTCACCCCTCCACTTT
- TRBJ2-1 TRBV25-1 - CASSESVGEHEQFF TGTGCCAGCAGTGAATCGGTCGGGGAGCATGAGCAGTTCTTC
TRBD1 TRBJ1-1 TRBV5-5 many CASSPQGAKGTEAFF TGTGCCAGCAGCCCACAGGGGGCTAAAGGCACTGAAGCTTTCTTT
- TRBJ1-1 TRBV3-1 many CASSPLGADTEAFF TGTGCCAGCAGCCCCCTCGGGGCGGACACTGAAGCTTTCTTT
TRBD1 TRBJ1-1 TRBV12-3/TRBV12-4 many CASSVGTGVDDTEAFF TGTGCCAGCTCTGTAGGGACAGGGGTGGATGACACTGAAGCTTTCTTT
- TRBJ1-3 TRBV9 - CASSSGGPGGNTIYF TGTGCCAGCAGCTCCGGGGGTCCCGGGGGAAACACCATATATTTT
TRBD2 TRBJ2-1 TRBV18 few CASSPVVLAGGLNEQFF TGTGCCAGCTCACCAGTCGTCCTAGCGGGAGGGCTGAATGAGCAGTTCTTC
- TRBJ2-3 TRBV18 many CASSPGEADTQYF TGTGCCAGCTCACCAGGGGAGGCAGATACGCAGTATTTT
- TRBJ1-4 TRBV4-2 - CASSQDLWAASDEKLFF TGTGCCAGCAGCCAAGATCTTTGGGCGGCGTCGGATGAAAAACTGTTTTTT
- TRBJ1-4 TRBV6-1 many CASSRHQPTNEKLFF TGTGCCAGCAGTCGCCATCAGCCGACTAATGAAAAACTGTTTTTT
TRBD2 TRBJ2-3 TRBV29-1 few CSAIDGLAGGDTQYF TGCAGCGCAATCGACGGACTAGCGGGAGGAGATACGCAGTATTTT
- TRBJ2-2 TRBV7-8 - CASSSRGWGTGELFF TGTGCCAGCAGCTCACGGGGGTGGGGCACCGGGGAGCTGTTTTTT
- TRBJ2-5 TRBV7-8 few CASSQTGGTQYF TGTGCCAGCAGCCAAACCGGCGGGACCCAGTACTTC
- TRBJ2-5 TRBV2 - CASRGDSLAGGETQYF TGTGCCAGCAGGGGGGACAGCCTGGCGGGAGGCGAGACCCAGTACTTC
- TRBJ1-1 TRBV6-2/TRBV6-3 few CASRYWVGTNTEAFF TGTGCCAGCAGATATTGGGTGGGGACGAACACTGAAGCTTTCTTT
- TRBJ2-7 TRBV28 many CASSLRGDYEQYF TGTGCCAGCAGTTTACGGGGAGACTACGAGCAGTACTTC
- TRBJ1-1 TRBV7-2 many CASSLGAQSTEAFF TGTGCCAGCAGCTTAGGGGCACAGTCCACTGAAGCTTTCTTT
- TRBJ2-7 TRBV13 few CASRENGRQYF TGTGCTAGCCGAGAGAACGGAAGGCAGTACTTC
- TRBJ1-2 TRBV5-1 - CASSSVTRTDGTYGYTF TGCGCCAGCAGCTCCGTAACCCGGACAGATGGGACCTATGGCTACACCTTC
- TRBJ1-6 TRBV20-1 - CSASPEATYEWSPLHF TGCAGTGCTAGTCCGGAGGCGACCTATGAATGGTCACCCCTCCACTTT
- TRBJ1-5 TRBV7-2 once CASSPYSNKPQHF TGTGCCAGCAGCCCGTATAGCAATAAGCCCCAGCATTTT
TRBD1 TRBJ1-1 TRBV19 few CASSIGAGGGNEAFF TGTGCCAGTAGTATCGGAGCAGGGGGCGGGAATGAAGCTTTCTTT
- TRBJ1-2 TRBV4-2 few CASSQERDVYGYTF TGTGCCAGCAGCCAAGAGAGGGATGTCTATGGCTACACCTTC
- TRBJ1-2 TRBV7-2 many CASSQDTFYGYTF TGTGCCAGCAGCCAGGACACTTTCTATGGCTACACCTTC
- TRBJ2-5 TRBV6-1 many CAAVGRVETQYF TGTGCCGCGGTGGGCAGGGTCGAGACCCAGTACTTC
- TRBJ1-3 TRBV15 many CATSRLERPVSGNTIYF TGTGCCACCAGCCGCTTAGAGAGGCCGGTCTCTGGAAACACCATATATTTT
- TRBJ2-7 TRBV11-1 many CASSLGRGDEQYF TGTGCCAGCAGCTTGGGCAGGGGGGACGAGCAGTACTTC
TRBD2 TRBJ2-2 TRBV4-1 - CASSQVIAASGRVGIGNTGELFF TGCGCCAGCAGCCAAGTTATAGCGGCTAGCGGGAGAGTGGGCATTGGAAACACCGGGGAGCTGTTTTTT
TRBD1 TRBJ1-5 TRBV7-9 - CASSGGTGGAVQPQHF TGTGCCAGCAGCGGGGGGACAGGGGGCGCGGTACAGCCCCAGCATTTT
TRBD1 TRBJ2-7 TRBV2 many CASRGQGDNEQYF TGTGCCAGCAGGGGACAGGGGGACAACGAGCAGTACTTC
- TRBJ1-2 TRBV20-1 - CSAVRGANYGHTF TGCAGTGCCGTGCGGGGGGCCAACTATGGCCACACCTTC
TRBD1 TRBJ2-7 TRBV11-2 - CASSPTGNPYEQYF TGTGCCAGCAGCCCGACAGGGAACCCCTACGAGCAGTACTTC
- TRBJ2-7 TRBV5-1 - CASSLGGAYGQYF TGTGCCAGCAGCTTAGGAGGGGCCTACGGGCAGTACTTC
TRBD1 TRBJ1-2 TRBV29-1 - CSVADRGDYGYTF TGCAGCGTTGCGGACAGGGGGGACTATGGCTACACCTTC
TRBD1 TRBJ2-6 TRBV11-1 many CASSPSLGTGSSGANVLTF TGTGCCAGCAGCCCCTCCCTGGGGACAGGGTCCTCTGGGGCCAACGTCCTGACTTTC
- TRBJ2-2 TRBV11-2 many CASSSDSLGQYTGELFF TGTGCCAGCAGCTCTGACAGCCTTGGGCAGTATACCGGGGAGCTGTTTTTT
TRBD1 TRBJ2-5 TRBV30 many CAFSGQGNTQYF TGTGCCTTCTCGGGACAGGGGAACACCCAGTACTTC
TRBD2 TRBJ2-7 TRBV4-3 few CASSQERTSGRDEQYF TGCGCCAGCAGCCAGGAGAGGACTAGCGGGAGGGACGAGCAGTACTTC